This T cell receptor beta chain was obtained from a study of PD-1 blockade in classical Hodgkin lymphoma. General study points: Reports described newly diagnosed patients as having lower baseline TCR diversity than healthy donors. Researchers reported that CD4+ TCR diversity, though not CD8+, rose significantly by C4D1.

Time point given: cycle 4 day 1 (C4D1), after 5 to 7 weeks of nivolumab. After autologous stem cell transplantation all patients relapsed, and prior brentuximab vedotin exposure differed between cohorts. Best responses fell into complete response, partial response or progressive disease. This clone was seen only once. Its antigen is still unknown. The germline V gene encodes CDR1 MNHEY and CDR2 SMNVEV (reference sequence). The CDR3 length is 15 residues. V was pared by 5 bases and J by 5 bases, with 8 bases of the junction left unmatched. The data were produced by immunoSEQ multiplex PCR, yet TCRdb's version contains in-frame clones alone and is incomplete. This sample has about 21,000 clones, with about 85% found just once.

The input for sequencing was peripheral blood mononuclear cells (PBMCs), taken before the fourth cycle of nivolumab. This sequence was found in a human donor with classical Hodgkin lymphoma. This rearrangement joins TRBV27 to TRBJ1-5; 8 bases map to TRBD1. The CDR3 loop reads CASSPSTGEDQPQHF. As DNA, the CDR3 is TGTGCCAGCAGTCCGTCGACAGGGGAGGATCAGCCCCAGCATTTT.